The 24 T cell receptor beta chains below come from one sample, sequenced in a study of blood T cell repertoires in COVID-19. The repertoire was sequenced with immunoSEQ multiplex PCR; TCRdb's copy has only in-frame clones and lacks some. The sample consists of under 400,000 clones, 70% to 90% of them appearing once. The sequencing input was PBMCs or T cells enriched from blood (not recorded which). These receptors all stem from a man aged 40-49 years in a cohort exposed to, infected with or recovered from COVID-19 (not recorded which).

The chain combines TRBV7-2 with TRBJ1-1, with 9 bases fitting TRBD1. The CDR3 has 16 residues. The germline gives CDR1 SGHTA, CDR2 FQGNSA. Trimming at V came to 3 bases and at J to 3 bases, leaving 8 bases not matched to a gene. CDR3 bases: TGTGCCAGCAGCTTCTTCCACGGGACAGGGCACACTGAAGCTTTCTTT. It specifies CASSFFHGTGHTEAFF.

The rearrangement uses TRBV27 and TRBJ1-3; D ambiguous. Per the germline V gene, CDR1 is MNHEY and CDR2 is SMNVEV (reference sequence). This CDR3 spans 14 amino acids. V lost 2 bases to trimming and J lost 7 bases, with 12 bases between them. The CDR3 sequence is CASSLNPSTNTIYF. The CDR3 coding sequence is TGTGCCAGCAGTTTAAATCCGAGTACGAACACCATATATTTT.

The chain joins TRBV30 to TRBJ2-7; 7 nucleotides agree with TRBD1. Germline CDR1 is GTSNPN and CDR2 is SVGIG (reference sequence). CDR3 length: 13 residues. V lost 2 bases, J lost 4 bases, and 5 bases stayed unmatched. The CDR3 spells CAWSYRDSYEQYF. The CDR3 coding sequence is TGTGCCTGGAGTTACCGGGACAGTTACGAGCAGTACTTC.

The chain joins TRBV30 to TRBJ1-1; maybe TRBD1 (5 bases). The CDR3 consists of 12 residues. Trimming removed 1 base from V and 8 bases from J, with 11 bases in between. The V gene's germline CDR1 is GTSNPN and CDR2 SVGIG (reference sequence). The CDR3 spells CAWSGGRPEAFF. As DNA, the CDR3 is TGTGCCTGGAGTGGGGGCCGTCCCGAAGCTTTCTTT.

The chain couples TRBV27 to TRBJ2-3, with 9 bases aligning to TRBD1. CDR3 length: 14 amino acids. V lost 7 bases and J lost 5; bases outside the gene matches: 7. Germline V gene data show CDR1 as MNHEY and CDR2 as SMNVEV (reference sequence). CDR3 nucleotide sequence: TGTGCCAGCACTCCAGGGACAGGGCAAGATACGCAGTATTTT. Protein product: CASTPGTGQDTQYF.

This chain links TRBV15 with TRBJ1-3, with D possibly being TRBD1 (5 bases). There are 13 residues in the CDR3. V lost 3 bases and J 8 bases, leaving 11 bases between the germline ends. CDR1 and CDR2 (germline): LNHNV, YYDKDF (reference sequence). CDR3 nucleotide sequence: TGTGCCACCAGCAGTGGAGGAGGGGACACCATATATTTT. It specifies CATSSGGGDTIYF.

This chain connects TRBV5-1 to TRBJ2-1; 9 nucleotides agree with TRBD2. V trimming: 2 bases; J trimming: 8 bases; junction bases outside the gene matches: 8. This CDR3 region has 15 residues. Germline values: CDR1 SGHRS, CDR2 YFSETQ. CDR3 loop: CASSFLAGVGDEQFF. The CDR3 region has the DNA TGCGCCAGCAGCTTCTTAGCGGGAGTGGGCGATGAGCAGTTCTTC.

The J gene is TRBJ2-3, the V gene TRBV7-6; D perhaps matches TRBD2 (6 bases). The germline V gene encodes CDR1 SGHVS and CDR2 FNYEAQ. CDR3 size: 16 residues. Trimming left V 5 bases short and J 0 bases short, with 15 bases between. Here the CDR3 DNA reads TGTGCCAGCAGCCCCCGTATGGGGACTAGCACAGATACGCAGTATTTT. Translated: CASSPRMGTSTDTQYF.

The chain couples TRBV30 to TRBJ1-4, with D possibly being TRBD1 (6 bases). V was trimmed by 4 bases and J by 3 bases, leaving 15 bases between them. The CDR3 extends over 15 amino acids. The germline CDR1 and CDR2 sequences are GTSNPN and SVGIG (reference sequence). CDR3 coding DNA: TGTGCCTGGACGAGGGGGGGGACTCCTAATGAAAAACTGTTTTTT. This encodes CAWTRGGTPNEKLFF.

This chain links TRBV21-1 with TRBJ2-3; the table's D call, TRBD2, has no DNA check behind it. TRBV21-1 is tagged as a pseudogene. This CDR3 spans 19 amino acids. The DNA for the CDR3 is TGTGCCAGCAGCAAAGAGGTCAGTCTTAGCGGGTTACGGAAGGATACGCAGTATTTT. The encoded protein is CASSKEVSLSGLRKDTQYF.

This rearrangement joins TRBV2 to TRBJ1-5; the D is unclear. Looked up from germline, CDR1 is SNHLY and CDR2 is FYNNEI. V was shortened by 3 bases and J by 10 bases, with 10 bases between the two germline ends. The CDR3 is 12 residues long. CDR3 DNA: TGTGCCAGCAGTGACCCTCTCGGTCCCCAGCATTTT. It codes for CASSDPLGPQHF.

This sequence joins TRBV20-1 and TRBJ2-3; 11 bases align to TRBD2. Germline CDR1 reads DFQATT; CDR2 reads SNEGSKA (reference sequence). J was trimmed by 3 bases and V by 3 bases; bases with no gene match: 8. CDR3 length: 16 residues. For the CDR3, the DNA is TGCAGTGCTAGTAGCGGGAGGGCGCTCGTTACAGATACGCAGTATTTT. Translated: CSASSGRALVTDTQYF.

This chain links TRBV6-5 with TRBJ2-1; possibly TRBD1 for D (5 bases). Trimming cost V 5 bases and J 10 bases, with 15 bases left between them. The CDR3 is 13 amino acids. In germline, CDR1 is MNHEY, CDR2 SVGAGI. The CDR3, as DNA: TGTGCCAGCAGTAATAGGGGCCCTGGGGAGCAGTTCTTC. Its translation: CASSNRGPGEQFF.

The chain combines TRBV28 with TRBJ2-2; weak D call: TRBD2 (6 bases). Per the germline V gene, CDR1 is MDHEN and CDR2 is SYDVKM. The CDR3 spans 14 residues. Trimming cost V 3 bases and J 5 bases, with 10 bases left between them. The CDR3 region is CASSLYRGTGELFF. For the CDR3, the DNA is TGTGCCAGCAGTTTGTATCGGGGGACCGGGGAGCTGTTTTTT. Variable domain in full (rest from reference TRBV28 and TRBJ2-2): DVKVTQSSRYLVKRTGEKVFLECVQDMDHENMFWYRQDPGLGLRLIYFSYDVKMKEKGDIPEGYSVSREKKERFSLILESASTNQTSMYLCASSLYRGTGELFFGEGSRLTVL.

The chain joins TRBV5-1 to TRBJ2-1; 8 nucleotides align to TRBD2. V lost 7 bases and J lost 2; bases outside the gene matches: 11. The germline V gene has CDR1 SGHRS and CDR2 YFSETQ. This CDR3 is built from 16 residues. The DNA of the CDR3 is TGCGCCAGCTACGGTGGGGTTAGCGGGACCTACAATGAGCAGTTCTTC. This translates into CASYGGVSGTYNEQFF.

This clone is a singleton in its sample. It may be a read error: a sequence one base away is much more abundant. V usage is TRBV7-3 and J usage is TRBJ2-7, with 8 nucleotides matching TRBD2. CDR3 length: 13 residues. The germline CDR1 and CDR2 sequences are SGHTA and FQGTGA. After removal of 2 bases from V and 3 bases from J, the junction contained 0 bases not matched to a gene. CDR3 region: CASSLAGGYEQYF. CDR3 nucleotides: TGTGCCAGCAGCTTAGCGGGAGGCTACGAGCAGTACTTC.

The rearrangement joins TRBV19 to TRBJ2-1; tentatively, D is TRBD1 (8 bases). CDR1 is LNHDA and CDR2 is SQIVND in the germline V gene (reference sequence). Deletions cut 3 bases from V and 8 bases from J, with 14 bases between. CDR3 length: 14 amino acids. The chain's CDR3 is CASSIYRGGYEQFF. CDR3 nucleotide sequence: TGTGCCAGTAGTATTTACAGGGGGGGGTATGAGCAGTTCTTC.

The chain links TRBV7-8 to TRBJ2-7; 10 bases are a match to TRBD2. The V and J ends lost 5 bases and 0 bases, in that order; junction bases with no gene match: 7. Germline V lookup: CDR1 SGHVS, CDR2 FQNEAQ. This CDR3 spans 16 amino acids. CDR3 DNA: TGTGCCAGCAGCCAGCCGGGACTAGCGAGCTCCTACGAGCAGTACTTC. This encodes CASSQPGLASSYEQYF.

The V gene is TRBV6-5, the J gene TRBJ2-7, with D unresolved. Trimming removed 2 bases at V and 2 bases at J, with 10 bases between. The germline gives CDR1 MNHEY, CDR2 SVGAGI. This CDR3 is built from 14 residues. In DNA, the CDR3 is TGTGCCAGCAGTTACGGGCAGGCCGCCTACGAGCAGTACTTC. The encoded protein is CASSYGQAAYEQYF.

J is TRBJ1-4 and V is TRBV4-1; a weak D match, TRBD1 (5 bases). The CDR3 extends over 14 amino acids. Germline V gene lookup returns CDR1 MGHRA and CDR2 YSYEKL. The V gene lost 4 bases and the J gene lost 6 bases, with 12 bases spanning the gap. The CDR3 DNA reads TGCGCCAGCAGCCGACAGACGGATTATGAAAAACTGTTTTTT. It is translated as CASSRQTDYEKLFF.

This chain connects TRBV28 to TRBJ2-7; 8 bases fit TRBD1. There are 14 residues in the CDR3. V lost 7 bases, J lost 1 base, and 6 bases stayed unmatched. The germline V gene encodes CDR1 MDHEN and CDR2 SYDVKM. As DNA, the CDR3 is TGTGCCAGCATTCCTGACAGGGGATCCTACGAGCAGTACTTC. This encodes CASIPDRGSYEQYF.

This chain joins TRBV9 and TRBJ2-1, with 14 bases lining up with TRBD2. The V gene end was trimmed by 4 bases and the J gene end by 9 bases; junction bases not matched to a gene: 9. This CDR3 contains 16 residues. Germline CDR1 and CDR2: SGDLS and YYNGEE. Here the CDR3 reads CASSPGLAGVDSEQFF. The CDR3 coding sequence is TGTGCCAGCAGCCCGGGACTAGCGGGAGTTGATAGTGAGCAGTTCTTC.

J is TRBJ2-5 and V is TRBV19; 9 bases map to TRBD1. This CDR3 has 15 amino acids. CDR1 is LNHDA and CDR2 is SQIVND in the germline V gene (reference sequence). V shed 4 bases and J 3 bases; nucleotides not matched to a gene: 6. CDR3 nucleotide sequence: TGTGCCAGTAGTAACACCGGGACAGGGAAAGAGACCCAGTACTTC. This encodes CASSNTGTGKETQYF.

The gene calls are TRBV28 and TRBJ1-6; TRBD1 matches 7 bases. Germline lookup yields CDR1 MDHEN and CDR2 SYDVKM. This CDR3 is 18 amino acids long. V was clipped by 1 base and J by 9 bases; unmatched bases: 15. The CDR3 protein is CASSLSGPGGGSVSPLHF. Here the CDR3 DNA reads TGTGCCAGCAGTTTATCGGGCCCCGGAGGGGGCTCCGTTTCACCCCTCCACTTT.